Each of the 25 T cell receptor beta chains below was sequenced from the same sample in a study of human versus mouse CDR3 diversity and MHC coevolution. Profiling relied on immunoSEQ multiplex PCR, and the TCRdb table lists in-frame clones only, not all of them. The data hold tens of thousands of clones, with roughly 93% observed a single time. The specimen sequenced was naive CD4+ T cells from blood. Described subset: CD45RO-negative CD62L-positive naive CD4 T cells. These receptors were taken from a person between 55 and 70 years old in good health.

The V gene is TRBV30, the J gene TRBJ2-5, with a possible D match to TRBD1 (5 bases). V was clipped by 0 bases and J by 7 bases, with 15 bases between them. Germline CDR1 reads GTSNPN; CDR2 reads SVGIG (reference sequence). The CDR3 has 14 amino acids. The CDR3 reads CAWSVGKAQGTQYF. The CDR3 region has the DNA TGTGCCTGGAGTGTTGGAAAGGCTCAGGGGACCCAGTACTTC.

This rearrangement joins TRBV2 to TRBJ2-3; 9 bases align to TRBD2. V gave up 8 bases and J gave up 0 bases; unmatched junction bases: 6. This CDR3 is 15 amino acids long. Germline V CDR1 and CDR2: SNHLY, FYNNEI. The chain's CDR3 is CASQRLAVSTDTQYF. The CDR3 DNA follows: TGTGCCAGCCAGCGACTAGCGGTGAGCACAGATACGCAGTATTTT.

The V and J genes are TRBV18 and TRBJ2-1, with TRBD2 matching 7 bases. Germline V gene data show CDR1 as KGHSH and CDR2 as LQKENI. The CDR3 consists of 13 residues. After removal of 2 bases from V and 8 bases from J, the junction contained 3 bases not matched to a gene. CDR3 loop: CASSPGRGDEQFF. CDR3 DNA sequence: TGTGCCAGCTCACCAGGACGGGGGGATGAGCAGTTCTTC.

The V call is TRBV11-2, the J call TRBJ2-2, with D possibly matching TRBD1 (5 bases). The CDR3 extends over 16 amino acids. Trimming removed 1 base at V and 4 bases at J, with 13 bases between. Germline CDR1 SGHAT, CDR2 FQNNGV. For the CDR3, the DNA is TGTGCCAGCAGCTTAGGTCCCCAGGGCGGCACCGGGGAGCTGTTTTTT. It codes for CASSLGPQGGTGELFF.

The chain uses TRBV19 and TRBJ2-1; no clear D gene. V was clipped by 1 base and J by 10 bases, with 11 bases between them. CDR1 and CDR2 (germline): LNHDA, SQIVND (reference sequence). This CDR3 region has 13 residues. The chain's CDR3 is CASSIVSLGEQFF. For the CDR3, the DNA is TGTGCCAGTAGTATAGTTTCCCTAGGAGAGCAGTTCTTC. The whole variable domain, remainder taken from reference TRBV19 and TRBJ2-1, is DGGITQSPKYLFRKEGQNVTLSCEQNLNHDAMYWYRQDPGQGLRLIYYSQIVNDFQKGDIAEGYSVSREKKESFPLTVTSAQKNPTAFYLCASSIVSLGEQFFGPGTRLTVL.

The CDR3 DNA sequence: TGTGCCAGCAGTGCGTTCGACAGGGTAATAAGCACTGAAGCTTTCTTT. It yields the protein CASSAFDRVISTEAFF. This chain links TRBV2 with TRBJ1-1; TRBD1 aligns across 7 bases. Losses at the gene ends were 4 bases for V and 4 bases for J; bases not matched to a gene: 12. This CDR3 contains 16 residues. The germline CDR1 and CDR2 sequences are SNHLY and FYNNEI.

The chain recombines TRBV11-3 with TRBJ2-2, with D perhaps TRBD1 (5 bases). V was shortened by 4 bases and J by 6 bases, with 9 bases between the two germline ends. The CDR3 totals 13 residues. Germline V gene sequence: CDR1 SGHNT, CDR2 YENEEA. The CDR3 spells CASSSRDPGELFF. The CDR3, as DNA: TGTGCCAGCAGCTCCAGGGATCCCGGGGAGCTGTTTTTT.

The CDR3 sequence is CASSVEAGNTIYF. In DNA, the CDR3 is TGTGCCAGCAGTGTGGAGGCAGGAAACACCATATATTTT. The V call is TRBV6-1, the J call TRBJ1-3; no reliable D call. The germline V gene has CDR1 MNHNS and CDR2 SASEGT. This CDR3 has 13 residues. The V end lost 4 bases, the J end lost 4 bases, and 8 bases lay between the germline ends.

In the case of this clone: Compared with germline, one end of the junction differs, possibly owing to a read error. CDR3 nucleotides: TGTGCTAGTGGTTTGGAGTTGACAGGATCTCCCCACTTC. Protein sequence: CASGLELTGSPHF. J is TRBJ2-7 and V is TRBV12-5; D might be TRBD1 (6 bases). CDR1 LGHNT and CDR2 FRNRAP come from the germline V gene. This CDR3 spans 13 amino acids.

The chain uses TRBV5-6 and TRBJ2-3; 7 bases line up with TRBD2. The ends lost 0 bases at V and 5 bases at J; junction bases unmatched: 9. Germline V gene data show CDR1 as SGHDT and CDR2 as YYEEEE. The CDR3 sequence is 16 residues long. CDR3 residues: CASSLASGIAGDTQYF. CDR3 bases: TGTGCCAGCAGCTTGGCCAGCGGGATAGCTGGAGATACGCAGTATTTT.

The rearrangement joins TRBV7-6 to TRBJ1-2, with 8 nucleotides matching TRBD1. The germline gives CDR1 SGHVS, CDR2 FNYEAQ. Trimming cost V 6 bases and J 8 bases; bases outside gene matches: 11. The CDR3 loop spans 14 amino acids. CDR3 in DNA: TGTGCCAGCAGTCGTTCCCAGGGGGCTGGCGGCTACACCTTC. It specifies CASSRSQGAGGYTF.

To note about this clone: The junction and the germline gene differ at one end; a read error may be behind it. V usage is TRBV7-3 and J usage is TRBJ2-2, with TRBD2 matching 13 bases. The CDR3 loop spans 16 amino acids. Germline values: CDR1 SGHTA, CDR2 FQGTGA. The CDR3 loop reads CASSSGGTSGTVELFF. For the CDR3, the DNA is TGTGCCAGCAGCTCCGGGGGGACTAGCGGGACCGTGGAGCTGTTTTTT.

J is TRBJ1-2 and V is TRBV30, with 7 bases identical to TRBD1. The junction had 6 bases not matched to a gene; V was cut back by 2 bases and J by 6 bases. The CDR3 covers 13 residues. The germline V gene encodes CDR1 GTSNPN and CDR2 SVGIG (reference sequence). Written as DNA, the CDR3 is TGTGCCTGGAGTCCAGGGGGTTCCGATGGCTACACCTTC. It is translated as CAWSPGGSDGYTF.

This rearrangement joins TRBV7-3 to TRBJ2-1; the match to TRBD2 covers 12 bases. The CDR3 contains 13 residues. Germline V lookup: CDR1 SGHTA, CDR2 FQGTGA. V trimming: 5 bases; J trimming: 13 bases; junction bases outside the gene matches: 6. Here the CDR3 reads CASSTGTSGFQFF. The DNA of the CDR3 is TGTGCCAGCAGCACCGGGACTAGCGGGTTTCAGTTCTTC.

CDR3 nucleotide sequence: TGTGCCAGCAGCTTCGAGGGAGGGCCTAGAGAGACCCAGTACTTC. Translating it yields CASSFEGGPRETQYF. The chain is built from TRBV11-3 and TRBJ2-5, with 7 bases aligning to TRBD2. The CDR3 runs 15 residues. Germline CDR1 is SGHNT and CDR2 is YENEEA. J lost 4 bases, V lost 3 bases, and 8 bases had no gene match.

The rearrangement links TRBV6-6 to TRBJ2-1; 10 nucleotides agree with TRBD2. The CDR3 spans 15 residues. The germline gives CDR1 MNHNY, CDR2 SVGAGI (reference sequence). J lost 10 bases, V lost 5 bases, and 11 bases had no gene match. CDR3: CASSLLAGRSGEQFF. Here the CDR3 DNA reads TGTGCCAGCAGTCTACTAGCGGGAAGATCCGGGGAGCAGTTCTTC.

This chain uses TRBV14 with TRBJ2-1; D call uncertain. V lost 1 base, J lost 4 bases, and 8 bases lay in between. Germline CDR1 reads SGHDN; CDR2 reads FVKESK. The CDR3 consists of 14 residues. The chain's CDR3 is CASSQARGYNEQFF. The CDR3 nucleotides read TGTGCCAGCAGCCAAGCCCGAGGTTACAATGAGCAGTTCTTC.

This clone was counted once. The V call is TRBV27, the J call TRBJ2-1, with 12 bases that match TRBD2. J gave up 6 bases and V 6 bases, and 6 bases lay outside the gene matches. The germline CDR1 and CDR2 sequences are MNHEY and SMNVEV (reference sequence). The CDR3 contains 15 residues. CDR3 in amino acids: CASRPTSGSSNEQFF. In DNA form, the CDR3 reads TGTGCCAGCAGGCCGACTAGCGGGAGCAGCAATGAGCAGTTCTTC.

This clone was seen only a few times. The CDR3 nucleotides read TGTGCCACCGCCCCCGGTCTAGCGGGAAGCTCCTACAATGAGCAGTTCTTC. Translated: CATAPGLAGSSYNEQFF. The chain combines TRBV9 with TRBJ2-1, with 9 bases lining up with TRBD2. The V and J ends lost 9 bases and 0 bases, in that order; junction bases with no gene match: 13. Per germline, CDR1 SGDLS and CDR2 YYNGEE. The CDR3 extends over 17 amino acids.

The genes are TRBV7-3 and TRBJ2-3; 10 bases line up with TRBD2. CDR3 size: 17 residues. V shed 2 bases and J 3 bases; nucleotides not matched to a gene: 8. CDR1 SGHTA and CDR2 FQGTGA come from the germline V gene. CDR3 loop: CASSLGWTSGETDTQYF. The CDR3, as DNA: TGTGCCAGCAGCTTAGGGTGGACTAGCGGAGAGACAGATACGCAGTATTTT.

The chain joins TRBV4-1 to TRBJ2-3, with 9 nucleotides matching TRBD2. The CDR3 spans 16 residues. V trimming: 0 bases; J trimming: 1 base; junction bases outside the gene matches: 2. Germline assignment: CDR1 MGHRA and CDR2 YSYEKL. The CDR3 region has the DNA TGCGCCAGCAGCCAAGAAGAGCGGGGGGGCACAGATACGCAGTATTTT. Protein: CASSQEERGGTDTQYF.

The chain employs TRBV6-1 and TRBJ2-2; no reliable D call. The CDR3 runs 13 residues. Germline-derived CDR1 and CDR2 are MNHNS and SASEGT. Between the trimmed V and J ends, which lost 6 bases and 1 base, there was a span of 6 bases. The CDR3 coding sequence is TGTGCCAGCAGAGACATGAACACCGGGGAGCTGTTTTTT. Its translation is CASRDMNTGELFF.

This clone was counted once. V usage is TRBV19 and J usage is TRBJ1-5, with 8 positions matching TRBD1. The CDR3 extends over 15 amino acids. V shed 7 bases, J shed 7 bases, and the junction held 12 bases outside the gene matches. The germline CDR1 and CDR2 sequences are LNHDA and SQIVND (reference sequence). CDR3 nucleotide sequence: TGTGCCAGTACGCCGGACAGGGTTGTTGGGCAGCCCCAGCATTTT. Translation gives CASTPDRVVGQPQHF.

This chain connects TRBV5-1 to TRBJ2-1, with D possibly being TRBD1 (6 bases). V shed 0 bases and J shed 5 bases, with 12 bases lying between them. The CDR3 runs 15 residues. CDR1 is SGHRS, CDR2 YFSETQ, per germline. CDR3 DNA: TGCGCCAGCAGCTTGGAGGTTCAGGGGAACAATGAGCAGTTCTTC. Protein sequence: CASSLEVQGNNEQFF.

The chain uses TRBV6-1 and TRBJ2-5, with a weak D call TRBD2 (6 bases). The CDR3 contains 14 residues. The germline V and J ends were trimmed by 1 base and 4 bases, with 10 bases remaining between them. Germline CDR1 and CDR2: MNHNS and SASEGT. Here the CDR3 reads CASSEGGEVETQYF. The CDR3 coding sequence is TGTGCCAGCAGTGAAGGAGGGGAGGTAGAGACCCAGTACTTC.